A selection of T cell receptor beta chains follows, all from one sample in a study of CD8 T cells in ankylosing spondylitis. MiXCR, run by TCRdb on the 5' RACE reads, gives a single entry per CDR3 protein. The sample lists around 160,000 distinct CDR3 sequences; around 10% were seen once. The sample consisted of blood, either unsorted or a sorted T cell fraction (not recorded which). Receptors originate from a male donor with ankylosing spondylitis or in good health (not recorded which). CDR3s include the opening cysteine and the closing phenylalanine or tryptophan. The D gene is left open where the match is weak. Size tells how often a clone was seen (once, few, many) or the class of an expanded clone, and some rows leave it out.

v_call,clone_size,d_call,j_call,cdr3_nt,cdr3_aa
TRBV9,many,NA,TRBJ2-3,TGTGCCAGCAGCGTCCTCGACGCCGTGAATACGCAGTATTTT,CASSVLDAVNTQYF
TRBV27,few,TRBD1,TRBJ1-5,TGTGCCAGCAGTACCGGGACAGGGGTCTATCAGCCCCAGCATTTT,CASSTGTGVYQPQHF
TRBV10-3,few,TRBD1,TRBJ1-1,TGTGCCATCAAGGGGACAGGGATGAACACTGAAGCTTTCTTT,CAIKGTGMNTEAFF
TRBV30,many,NA,TRBJ2-1,TGTGCCTGGAGTGCGGCCTTGGCCCCGAGGCAGTTCTTC,CAWSAALAPRQFF
TRBV14,few,NA,TRBJ2-3,TGTGCCAGCAGCCCTGATATCTTCGGGTCGACGCAGTATTTT,CASSPDIFGSTQYF
TRBV5-1,few,NA,TRBJ2-7,TGCGCCAGCAGCTTGGAGTCCAGCAGCAGCGAGCAGTACTTC,CASSLESSSSEQYF
TRBV2,many,NA,TRBJ2-1,TGTGCCAGCAGTGAATCACTAGGTAGAGGTGAGCAGTTCTTC,CASSESLGRGEQFF
TRBV15,many,NA,TRBJ2-3,TGTGCCACCAGCAGAGAGGACCTCATAGATACGCAGTATTTT,CATSREDLIDTQYF
TRBV29-1,NA,NA,TRBJ2-3,TGCAGCGTTGTAATCCAGCCAGGGGATACGCAGTATTTT,CSVVIQPGDTQYF
TRBV7-8,NA,NA,TRBJ2-2,TGTGCCAGCAGCTTATCGGAGAACACCGGGGAGCTGTTTTTT,CASSLSENTGELFF
TRBV27,many,TRBD2,TRBJ2-7,TGTGCCAGCAGTTTATACGGGCGGGGACTATACGAGCAGTACTTC,CASSLYGRGLYEQYF
TRBV5-4,few,NA,TRBJ2-7,TGTGCCAGCAGCTTGTCGCTGGGTGACTACGAGCAGTACTTC,CASSLSLGDYEQYF
TRBV4-3,NA,NA,TRBJ2-2,TGCGCCAGCAGCCAGAGGACTACCCCCCACACCGGGGAGCTGTTTTTT,CASSQRTTPHTGELFF
TRBV6-2/TRBV6-3,many,NA,TRBJ2-1,TGTGCCAGCAGTTACACAGCGCGCTACAATGAGCAGTTCTTC,CASSYTARYNEQFF
TRBV20-1,NA,NA,TRBJ1-5,TGCAGTGCCCTGAGACAGGTCTTACATCAGCCCCAGCGTTTT,CSALRQVLHQPQRF
TRBV9,many,TRBD1,TRBJ2-7,TGTGCCAGCAGCGTAGGAGGTGCTGGGACAGGGATCTACGAGCAGTACTTC,CASSVGGAGTGIYEQYF
TRBV12-3/TRBV12-4,few,NA,TRBJ2-5,TGTGCCAGCACTCGAGCGGCCTCCCAAGAGACCCAGTACTTC,CASTRAASQETQYF
TRBV5-1,NA,NA,TRBJ1-2,TGCGCCAGCAGCTTGGAGGGCGGTCGTAGAGTGGCTACCTTC,CASSLEGGRRVATF
TRBV5-1,once,TRBD2,TRBJ2-1,TGCGCCAGCAGGGGGACTAGCGGGAGGGCAAGTTGGGATGAGCAGTTCTTC,CASRGTSGRASWDEQFF
TRBV3-1,few,NA,TRBJ2-5,TGTGCCAGCAGAAATCGGGGGCAAGAGACCCAGTACTTC,CASRNRGQETQYF
TRBV9,many,TRBD2,TRBJ2-1,TGTGCCAGCAGCGTACTCTCCGGGACTAGCGGCAATGAGCAGTTCTTC,CASSVLSGTSGNEQFF
TRBV12-3/TRBV12-4,many,NA,TRBJ2-4,TGTGCCAGCAGTTTATACGGCAGGGACTCTGGAAACATTCAGTACTTC,CASSLYGRDSGNIQYF
TRBV5-1,many,TRBD2,TRBJ2-5,TGCGCCAGCAGCTTCTGGACTAGCGGGAGTGGGCAAGAGACCCAGTACTTC,CASSFWTSGSGQETQYF
TRBV29-1,many,NA,TRBJ2-3,TGCAGCGTTAAAACGGATACGCAGTATTTT,CSVKTDTQYF
TRBV27,NA,NA,TRBJ2-5,TGTGCCAGCAGTCATTCGACTAGGACCCAAGAGACCCAGTACTTC,CASSHSTRTQETQYF
TRBV9,many,NA,TRBJ2-2,TGTGCCAGCAGCGGCGGTATGAGCTTAACCGGGGAGCTGTTTTTT,CASSGGMSLTGELFF
TRBV12-3/TRBV12-4,many,NA,TRBJ1-6,TGTGCCAGCGGTTTGGACAGCTCCTATAATTCACCCCTCCACTTT,CASGLDSSYNSPLHF
TRBV5-1,few,TRBD2,TRBJ2-1,TGCGCCAGCAGCTTGGGACTAGCGGGAGTAATCAATGAGCAGTTCTTC,CASSLGLAGVINEQFF
TRBV5-1,NA,TRBD2,TRBJ2-3,TGCGCCAGCACCCCTAGCGGGAGGAAGACAGATACGCAGTATTTT,CASTPSGRKTDTQYF
TRBV29-1,many,NA,TRBJ2-2,TGCAGCGTTTTGGGGGAGGCTTTGAACACCGGGGAGCTGTTTTTT,CSVLGEALNTGELFF
TRBV20-1,many,TRBD2,TRBJ2-7,TGCAGTGCCGTTCTAGCGGGGAAGCAGTACTTC,CSAVLAGKQYF
TRBV20-1,many,NA,TRBJ1-1,TGCAGTGCCCCGTCTAAGGCGACTGAAGCTTTCTTT,CSAPSKATEAFF
TRBV9,many,TRBD1,TRBJ1-4,TGTGCCAGCAGCACAGGGGGTGATGAAAAACTGTTTTTT,CASSTGGDEKLFF